The clone carrying this T cell receptor (beta chain) was counted only a few times. Antigen unknown. The data are from a study of cytomegalovirus exposure and HLA in healthy donors. In the PCR, 60 Vbeta and 13 Jbeta primers were used. The data were produced by immunoSEQ multiplex PCR, yet TCRdb's version contains in-frame clones alone and is incomplete. Here the sample spans more than 85,000 clones, around three quarters being singletons. Study-wide results and limits: The study put about 180 TCR beta chains on its list as cytomegalovirus-associated. TCR sequences were mostly rare, though some public TCRs occurred in many donors.

This TCR was sampled from a woman aged 50 to 60 in good health and CMV-seropositive. Material: PBMCs.

CDR3 sequence (DNA): TGTGCCAGCCAGGACAGCCAGAAGAAACTGTTTTTT. Encoded protein: CASQDSQKKLFF. The chain joins TRBV6-5 to TRBJ1-4; TRBD1 might be the D (6 bases). The CDR3 sequence is 12 residues long. V gave up 8 bases and J gave up 11 bases, with 15 bases separating them. The germline V gene encodes CDR1 MNHEY and CDR2 SVGAGI.